What follows describes a single TCR beta chain. The study recruited people aged roughly 18 to 95 years across approximately 25 US areas. Assignments of participants to cohorts depended upon their own reported clinical history. CDR1 LGHDT and CDR2 YNNKEL come from the germline V gene (reference sequence). CDR3 length: 14 residues. The V and J ends lost 4 bases and 5 bases, in that order; junction bases with no gene match: 7. This record belongs to a study of blood T cell repertoires in COVID-19. At the level of the study: Collection of acute and convalescent COVID-19 samples took place in the United States, Italy and Spain.

The table came from immunoSEQ multiplex PCR; TCRdb's copy has only in-frame clones and leaves some out. The data show 250,000 or so clones, with under 90% seen just once and approximately 1.6% held by the top ten. The chain carries TRBV3-1 (or the pseudogene TRBV3-2) and TRBJ1-1; 7 bases are a match to TRBD1. Sequenced input: PBMCs or T cells enriched from blood (not recorded which). The sequence was collected from a man between 40 and 49 years old who had recovered from COVID-19. CDR3 sequence (DNA): TGTGCCAGCAGCCCCAGCAGGGGGTCTACTGAAGCTTTCTTT. It codes for CASSPSRGSTEAFF.